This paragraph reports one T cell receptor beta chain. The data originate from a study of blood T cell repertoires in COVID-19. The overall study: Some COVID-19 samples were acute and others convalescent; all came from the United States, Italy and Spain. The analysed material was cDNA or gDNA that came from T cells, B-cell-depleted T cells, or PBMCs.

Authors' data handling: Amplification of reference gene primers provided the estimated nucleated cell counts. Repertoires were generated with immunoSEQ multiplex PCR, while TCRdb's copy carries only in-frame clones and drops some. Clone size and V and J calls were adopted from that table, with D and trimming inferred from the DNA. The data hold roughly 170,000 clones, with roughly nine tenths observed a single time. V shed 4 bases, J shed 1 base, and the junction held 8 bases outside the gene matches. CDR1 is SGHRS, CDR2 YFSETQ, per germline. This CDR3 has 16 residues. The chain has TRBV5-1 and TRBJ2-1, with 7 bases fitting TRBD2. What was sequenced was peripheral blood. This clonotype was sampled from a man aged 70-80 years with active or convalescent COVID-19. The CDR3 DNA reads TGCGCCAGCAGCCCGCTGGGAGCGGGATCCTACAATGAGCAGTTCTTC. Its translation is CASSPLGAGSYNEQFF.